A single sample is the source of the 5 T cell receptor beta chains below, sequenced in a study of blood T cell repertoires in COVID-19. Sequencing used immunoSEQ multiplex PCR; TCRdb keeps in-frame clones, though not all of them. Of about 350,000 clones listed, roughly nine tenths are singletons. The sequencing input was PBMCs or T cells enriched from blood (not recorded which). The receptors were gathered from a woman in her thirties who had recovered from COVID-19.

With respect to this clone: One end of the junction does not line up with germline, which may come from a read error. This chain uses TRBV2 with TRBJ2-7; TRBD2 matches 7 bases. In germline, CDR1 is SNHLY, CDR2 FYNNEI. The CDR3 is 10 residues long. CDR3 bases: TGTGCCAGCAGTGCTAGGTTGCGGGAGTTC. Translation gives CASSARLREF.

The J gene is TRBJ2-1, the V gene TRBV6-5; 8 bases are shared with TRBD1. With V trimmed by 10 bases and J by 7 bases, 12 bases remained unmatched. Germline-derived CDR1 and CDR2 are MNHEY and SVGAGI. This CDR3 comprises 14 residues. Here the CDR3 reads CATGQGLKLNEQFF. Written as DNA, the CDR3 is TGTGCCACAGGACAGGGCCTGAAACTTAATGAGCAGTTCTTC.

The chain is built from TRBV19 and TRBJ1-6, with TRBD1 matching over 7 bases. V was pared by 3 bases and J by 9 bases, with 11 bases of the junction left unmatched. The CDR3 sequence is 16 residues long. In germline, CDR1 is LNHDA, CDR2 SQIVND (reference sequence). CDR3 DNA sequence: TGTGCCAGTAGTATTTCCCCGGACAGGTTCGGTTCACCCCTCCACTTT. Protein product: CASSISPDRFGSPLHF.

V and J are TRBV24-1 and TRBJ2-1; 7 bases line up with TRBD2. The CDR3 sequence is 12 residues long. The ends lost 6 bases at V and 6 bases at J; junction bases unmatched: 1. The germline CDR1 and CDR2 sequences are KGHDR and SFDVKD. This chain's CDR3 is CATSPSGNEQFF. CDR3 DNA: TGTGCCACCAGTCCTAGCGGCAATGAGCAGTTCTTC.

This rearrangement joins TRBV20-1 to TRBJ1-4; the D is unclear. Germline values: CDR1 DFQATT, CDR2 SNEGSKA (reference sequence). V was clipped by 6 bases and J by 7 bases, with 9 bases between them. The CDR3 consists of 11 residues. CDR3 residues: CSAPAGEKLFF. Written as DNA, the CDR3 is TGCAGTGCCCCCGCGGGTGAAAAACTGTTTTTT.